This TCR beta chain is from a study of T cells after posttransplantation cyclophosphamide. Study outcomes and limitations: Recipient CMV seropositivity and CMV reactivation strongly tracked TRB clonality.

A note on this clone: Its specificity is unknown.

Treatment was busulfan-fludarabine conditioning, a marrow graft, and cyclophosphamide on days +3 and +4. Using immunoSEQ multiplex PCR, the repertoire was profiled, and TCRdb retains in-frame clones only, with some absent. The sample yields some 4,000 clones, about 81% seen once. CDR1 and CDR2 (germline): ENHRY, SYGVKD. The CDR3 covers 15 residues. The V end was cut by 2 bases, the J end by 5 bases, with 14 bases between. The clonotype was recovered from a female patient aged 45 to 65 who received an allogeneic stem cell transplant from a related donor, was CMV-positive, and had no GVHD. Some T cells may trace back to the graft donor. The sample was PBMCs, taken after an allogeneic stem cell transplant with post-transplant cyclophosphamide. V gene TRBV10-3 combines with J gene TRBJ2-3, with D possibly being TRBD2 (5 bases). CDR3 protein: CAISEGLAEIDTQYF. The CDR3 DNA reads TGTGCCATCAGTGAGGGGCTAGCAGAGATAGATACGCAGTATTTT.